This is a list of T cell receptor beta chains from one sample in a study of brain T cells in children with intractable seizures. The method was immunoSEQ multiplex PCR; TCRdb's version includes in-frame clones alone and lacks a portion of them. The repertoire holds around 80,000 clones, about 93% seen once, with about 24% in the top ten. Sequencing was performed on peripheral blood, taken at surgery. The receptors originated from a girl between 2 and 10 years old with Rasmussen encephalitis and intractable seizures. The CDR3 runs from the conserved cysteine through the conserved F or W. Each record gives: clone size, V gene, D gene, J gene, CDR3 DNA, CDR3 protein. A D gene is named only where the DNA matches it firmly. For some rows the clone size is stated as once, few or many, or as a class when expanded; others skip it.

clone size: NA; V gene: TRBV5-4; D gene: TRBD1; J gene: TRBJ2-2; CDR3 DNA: TGTGCCAGCAGCACCACACAGGGGGTCACCGGGGAGCTGTTTTTT; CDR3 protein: CASSTTQGVTGELFF
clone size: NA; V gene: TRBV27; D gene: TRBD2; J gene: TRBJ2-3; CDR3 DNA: TGTGCCAGCAGCTCGATATTTAGCGGGAGGGACACAGATACGCAGTATTTT; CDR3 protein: CASSSIFSGRDTDTQYF
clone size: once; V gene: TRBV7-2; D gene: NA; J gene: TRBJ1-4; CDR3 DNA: TGTGCCAGCAGCCAGGGAGGTAATGAAAAACTGTTTTTT; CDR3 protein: CASSQGGNEKLFF
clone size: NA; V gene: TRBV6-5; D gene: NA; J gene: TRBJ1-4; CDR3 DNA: TGTGCCAGCAGCCCGGGGAGGGTGACTGAAAAACTGTTTTTT; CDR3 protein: CASSPGRVTEKLFF
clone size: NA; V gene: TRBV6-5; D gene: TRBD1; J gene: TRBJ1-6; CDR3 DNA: TGTGCCAGCATTAAGTCCCAGGGGGCCTCTTCACCCCTCCACTTT; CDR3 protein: CASIKSQGASSPLHF
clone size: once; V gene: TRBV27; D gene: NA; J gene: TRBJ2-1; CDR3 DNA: TGTGCCAGCAGTTTCCCCGGCAACCCGAATGAGCAGTTCTTC; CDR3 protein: CASSFPGNPNEQFF
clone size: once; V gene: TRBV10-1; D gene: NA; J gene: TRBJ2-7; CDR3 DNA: TGCGCCAGCAGTACTTACGAGCAGTACTTC; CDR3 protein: CASSTYEQYF
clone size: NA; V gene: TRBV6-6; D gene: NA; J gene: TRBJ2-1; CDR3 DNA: TGTGCCAGCAGTTACACTCGGACTAACAATGAGCAGTTCTTC; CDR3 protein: CASSYTRTNNEQFF
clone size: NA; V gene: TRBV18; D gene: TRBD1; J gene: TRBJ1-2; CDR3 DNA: TGTGCCAGCTCACCTGACAGGGGCCATGGCTACACCTTC; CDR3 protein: CASSPDRGHGYTF
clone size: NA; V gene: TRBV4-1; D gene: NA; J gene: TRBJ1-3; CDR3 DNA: TGCGCCAGCAGCCAAGTTTCCAGATCTGGAAACACCATATATTTT; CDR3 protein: CASSQVSRSGNTIYF
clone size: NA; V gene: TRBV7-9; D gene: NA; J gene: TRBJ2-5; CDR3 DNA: TGTGCCAGCAGCTTAGCGGGGGGGCGAGAGACCCAGTACTTC; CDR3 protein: CASSLAGGRETQYF
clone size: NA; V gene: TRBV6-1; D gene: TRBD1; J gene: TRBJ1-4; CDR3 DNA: TGTGCCAGCAGTGAGGGGCAGGGGGGTGAAAAACTGTTTTTT; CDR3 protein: CASSEGQGGEKLFF
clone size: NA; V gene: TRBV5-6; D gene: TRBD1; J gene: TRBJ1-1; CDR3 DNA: TGTGCCAGCAGCTTGGGGACAGGGGGTAAAGCTTTCTTT; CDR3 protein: CASSLGTGGKAFF
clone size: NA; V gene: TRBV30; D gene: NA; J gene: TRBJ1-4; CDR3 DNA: TGTGCCTGGAGTGTGGAAATCAGAGCCGAAAAACTGTTTTTT; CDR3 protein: CAWSVEIRAEKLFF
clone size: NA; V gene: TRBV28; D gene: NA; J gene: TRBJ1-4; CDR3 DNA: TGTGCCAGCATCCGATCGGGACTCAGACCCCCGAGGGATGAAAAACTGTTTTTT; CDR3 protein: CASIRSGLRPPRDEKLFF
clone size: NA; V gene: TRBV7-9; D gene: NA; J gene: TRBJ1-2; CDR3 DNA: TGTGCCAGCAGCTTAGTCGAAGGTTCTGGGTATGGCTACACCTTC; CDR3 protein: CASSLVEGSGYGYTF
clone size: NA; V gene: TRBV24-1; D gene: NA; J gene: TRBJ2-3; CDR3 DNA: TGTGCCACCAGTGCAACCCTCCCAAACACAGATACGCAGTATTTT; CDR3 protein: CATSATLPNTDTQYF
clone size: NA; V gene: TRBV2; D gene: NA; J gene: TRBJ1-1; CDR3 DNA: TGTGCCAGCAGTGAAGTGAACACTGAAGCTTTCTTT; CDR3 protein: CASSEVNTEAFF
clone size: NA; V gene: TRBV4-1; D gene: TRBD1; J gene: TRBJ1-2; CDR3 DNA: TGCGCCAGCAGCCCAACAGGGGGCGGCTACACCTTC; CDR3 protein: CASSPTGGGYTF
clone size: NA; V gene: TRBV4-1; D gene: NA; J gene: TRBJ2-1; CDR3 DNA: TGCGCCAGCAGCCAAGCCCCGAGCGGCAATGAGCAGTTCTTC; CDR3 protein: CASSQAPSGNEQFF
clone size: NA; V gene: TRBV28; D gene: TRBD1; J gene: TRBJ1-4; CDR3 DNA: TGTGCCAGCTCAGGGGGCTTATATGAAAAACTGTTTTTT; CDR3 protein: CASSGGLYEKLFF
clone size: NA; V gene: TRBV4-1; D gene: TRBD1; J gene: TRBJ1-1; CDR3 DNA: TGCGCCAGCAGCCATCAGACAGGGAGCACTGAAGCTTTCTTT; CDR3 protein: CASSHQTGSTEAFF
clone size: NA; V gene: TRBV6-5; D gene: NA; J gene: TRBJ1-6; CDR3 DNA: TGTGCCAGCAGGGGGGTCCTTAACTCACCCCTCCACTTT; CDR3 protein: CASRGVLNSPLHF
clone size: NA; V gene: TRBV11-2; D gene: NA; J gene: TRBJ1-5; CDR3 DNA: TGTGCCAGCAGCTTAGATTTAATGGAGGACCAGCATTTT; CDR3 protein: CASSLDLMEDQHF
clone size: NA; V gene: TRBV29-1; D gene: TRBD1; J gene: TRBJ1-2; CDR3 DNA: TGCAGCGTTGAAGATCCGGTGACAGGGAGGCATGGCTACACCTTC; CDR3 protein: CSVEDPVTGRHGYTF
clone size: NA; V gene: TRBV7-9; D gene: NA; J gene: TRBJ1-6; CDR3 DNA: TGTGCCAGCAGCCCAGAGACGGGGCTCTCCTATAATTCACCCCTCCACTTT; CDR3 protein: CASSPETGLSYNSPLHF
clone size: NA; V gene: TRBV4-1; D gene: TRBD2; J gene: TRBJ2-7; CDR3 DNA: TGCGCCAGCAGCCAAGAAGGCGGGAGCGAGCAGTACTTC; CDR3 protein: CASSQEGGSEQYF
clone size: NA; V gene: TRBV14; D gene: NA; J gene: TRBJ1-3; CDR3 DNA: TGTGCCAGCAGCCAAGAGTCTGTCCCTGGAAACACCATATATTTT; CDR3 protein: CASSQESVPGNTIYF
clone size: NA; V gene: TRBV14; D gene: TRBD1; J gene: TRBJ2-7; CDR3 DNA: TGTGCCAGCAGGGTCAGGGGGCTCTACGAGCAGTACTTC; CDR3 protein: CASRVRGLYEQYF
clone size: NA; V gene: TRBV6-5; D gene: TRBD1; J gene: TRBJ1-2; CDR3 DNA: TGTGCCAGCACATCAGGGACAGGGGCTAACTATGGCTACACCTTC; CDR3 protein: CASTSGTGANYGYTF
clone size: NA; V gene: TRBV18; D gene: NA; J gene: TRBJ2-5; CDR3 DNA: TGTGCCAGCTCACCACCGGGACACCTTCAAGAGACCCAGTACTTC; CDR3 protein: CASSPPGHLQETQYF
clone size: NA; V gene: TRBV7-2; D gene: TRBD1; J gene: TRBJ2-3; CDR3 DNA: TGTGCCAGCAGCTCTACAGGGGAGGATACGCAGTATTTT; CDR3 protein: CASSSTGEDTQYF
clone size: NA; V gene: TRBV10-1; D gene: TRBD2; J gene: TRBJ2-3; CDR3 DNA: TGCGCCAGCAGTGACCCGGGAGGAGATACGCAGTATTTT; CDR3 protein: CASSDPGGDTQYF
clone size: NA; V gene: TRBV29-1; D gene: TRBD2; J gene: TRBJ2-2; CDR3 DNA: TGCAGCGTAGATAGCGGGGGGCGGGCCGGGGAGCTGTTTTTT; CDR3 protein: CSVDSGGRAGELFF
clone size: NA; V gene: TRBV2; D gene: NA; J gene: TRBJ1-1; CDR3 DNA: TGTGCCAGCAGTGGGGAGGTGGGGGTTGAAGCTTTCTTT; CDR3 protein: CASSGEVGVEAFF
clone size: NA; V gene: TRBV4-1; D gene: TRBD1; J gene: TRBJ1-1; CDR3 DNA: TGCGCCAGCAGCCTGAGCGGGACAGCGATCGCTGAAGCTTTCTTT; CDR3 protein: CASSLSGTAIAEAFF
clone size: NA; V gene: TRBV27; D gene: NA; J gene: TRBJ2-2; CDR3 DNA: TGTGCCAGCAGTTTAATACAGACATTCACCGGGGAGCTGTTTTTT; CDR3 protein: CASSLIQTFTGELFF
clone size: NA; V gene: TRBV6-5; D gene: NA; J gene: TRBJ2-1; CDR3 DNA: TGTGCCAGCAGGACGTCTTACAATGAGCAGTTCTTC; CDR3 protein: CASRTSYNEQFF
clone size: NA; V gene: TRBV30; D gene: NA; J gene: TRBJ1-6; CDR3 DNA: TGTGCCTGGAGTGTAGAAAGGACTCCCGGGCCCGATTCACCCCTCCACTTT; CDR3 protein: CAWSVERTPGPDSPLHF
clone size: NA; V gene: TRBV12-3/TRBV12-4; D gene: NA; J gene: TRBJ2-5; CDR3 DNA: TGTGCCAGCGGCCTAGATCGAGAGACCCAGTACTTC; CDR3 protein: CASGLDRETQYF
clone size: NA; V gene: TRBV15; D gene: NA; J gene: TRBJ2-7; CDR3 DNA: TGTGCCACCAGCAGTAGTCGAGGTTACGAGCAGTACTTC; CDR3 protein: CATSSSRGYEQYF
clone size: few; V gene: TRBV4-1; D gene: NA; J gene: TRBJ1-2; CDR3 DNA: TGCGCCAGCAGCCAAGACAGCGATGGCTACACCTTC; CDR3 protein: CASSQDSDGYTF
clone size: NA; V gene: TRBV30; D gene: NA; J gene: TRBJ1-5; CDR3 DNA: TGTGCCTGGGCCCTCCCGGGGACCTGCAATCAGCCCCAGCATTTT; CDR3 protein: CAWALPGTCNQPQHF
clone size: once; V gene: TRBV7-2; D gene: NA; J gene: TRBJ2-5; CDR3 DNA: TGTGCCAGCAGCCTGCAGTTGGTTCAAGAGACCCAGTACTTC; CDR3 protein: CASSLQLVQETQYF
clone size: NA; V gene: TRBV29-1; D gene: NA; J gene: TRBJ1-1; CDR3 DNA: TGCAGCGTTGGCGTAGTACCGAACACTGAAGCTTTCTTT; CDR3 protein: CSVGVVPNTEAFF
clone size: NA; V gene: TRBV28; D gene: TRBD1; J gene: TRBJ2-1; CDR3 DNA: TGTGCCAGCAGTCAAACCCTCGGGACAGCGAGGGCTGGGGACAATGAGCAGTTCTTC; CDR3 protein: CASSQTLGTARAGDNEQFF